The next 3 T cell receptor beta chains were all read from a single sample in a study of shared clonotypes between healthy human individuals. TCRdb keeps only in-frame clones here, not all; method: immunoSEQ multiplex PCR. This table has about 2 million clones, about 95% appearing once. The sample consisted of naive CD4+ T cells sorted from blood. Described subset: CD45RA+ positively selected. These receptors all stem from a man between 18 and 35 years old in good health.

V gene TRBV18 combines with J gene TRBJ2-3, with 16 bases that match TRBD2. In germline, CDR1 is KGHSH, CDR2 LQKENI. V lost 9 bases to trimming and J lost 7 bases; unmatched junction nucleotides: 16. There are 18 residues in the CDR3. CDR3: CASLGYGTSGRASNTQYF. The CDR3 DNA reads TGTGCCAGTCTTGGATACGGGACTAGCGGGAGGGCATCGAATACGCAGTATTTT.

The chain couples TRBV4-3 to TRBJ2-1, with 7 bases lining up with TRBD2. The CDR3 is made up of 13 amino acids. Germline V lookup: CDR1 LGHNA, CDR2 YSLEER. With 0 bases clipped from V and 15 bases from J, the junction kept 8 bases outside the gene matches. The CDR3 here is CASSQEGGRALFF. Written as DNA, the CDR3 is TGCGCCAGCAGCCAAGAAGGCGGGAGAGCTCTGTTCTTC.

Points on this clone: This sample includes further DNA sequences coding for the same CDR3. The genes are TRBV6-1 and TRBJ2-7; no firm D call. CDR1 is MNHNS, CDR2 SASEGT, per germline. V lost 1 base to trimming and J lost 1 base, with 8 bases between them. This CDR3 spans 14 amino acids. CDR3 in DNA: TGTGCCAGCAGTGAAGGACCGGCGTCCTACGAGCAGTACTTC. Its translation: CASSEGPASYEQYF.